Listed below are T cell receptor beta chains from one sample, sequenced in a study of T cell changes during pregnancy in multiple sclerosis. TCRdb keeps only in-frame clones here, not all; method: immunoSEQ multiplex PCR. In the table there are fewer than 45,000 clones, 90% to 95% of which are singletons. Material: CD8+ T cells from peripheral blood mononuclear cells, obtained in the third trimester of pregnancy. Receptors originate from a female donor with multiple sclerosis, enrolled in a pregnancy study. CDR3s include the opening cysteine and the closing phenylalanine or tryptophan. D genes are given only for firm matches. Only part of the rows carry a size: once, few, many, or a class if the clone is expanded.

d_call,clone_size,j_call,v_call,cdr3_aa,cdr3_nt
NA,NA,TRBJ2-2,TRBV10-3,CATRAENTGELFF,TGTGCCACCCGAGCGGAAAACACCGGGGAGCTGTTTTTT
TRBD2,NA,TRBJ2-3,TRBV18,CASSSGRSDTQYF,TGTGCCAGCTCTAGCGGGAGATCAGATACGCAGTATTTT
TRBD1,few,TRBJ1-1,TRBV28,CASSYLWDRGAKAFF,TGTGCCAGCAGTTATCTCTGGGACAGGGGGGCAAAAGCTTTCTTT
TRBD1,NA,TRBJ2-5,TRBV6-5,CASSPRDRGQTQYF,TGTGCCAGCAGTCCCCGGGACAGGGGCCAGACCCAGTACTTC
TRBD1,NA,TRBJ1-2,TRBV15,CATSSGGTGARTSGYTF,TGTGCCACCAGCAGTGGGGGGACAGGGGCGCGTACTAGCGGCTACACCTTC
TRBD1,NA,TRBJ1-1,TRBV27,CASWTGQNTEAFF,TGTGCCAGCTGGACAGGGCAGAACACTGAAGCTTTCTTT
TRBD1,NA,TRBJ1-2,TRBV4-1,CASSQDPTGYYGYTF,TGCGCCAGCAGCCAAGATCCGACAGGGTACTATGGCTACACCTTC
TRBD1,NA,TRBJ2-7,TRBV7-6,CASSSATGTGGSEQYF,TGTGCCAGCAGCTCAGCCACGGGGACAGGGGGCAGCGAGCAGTACTTC
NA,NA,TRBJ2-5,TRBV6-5,CASRTGFGETQYF,TGTGCCAGCAGAACGGGGTTCGGGGAGACCCAGTACTTC
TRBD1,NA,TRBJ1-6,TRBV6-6,CASRDQGARYNSPLHF,TGTGCCAGCAGAGATCAGGGGGCGCGATATAATTCACCCCTCCACTTT
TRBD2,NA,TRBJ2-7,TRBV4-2,CASSQLAGGSYEQYF,TGTGCCAGCAGCCAACTAGCGGGAGGGAGCTACGAGCAGTACTTC
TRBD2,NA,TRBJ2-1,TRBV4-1,CASSQDGGSGLLYSEQFF,TGCGCCAGCAGCCAAGATGGGGGTTCGGGACTACTCTATAGTGAGCAGTTCTTC
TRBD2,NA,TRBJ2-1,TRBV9,CASSAQTSGRFNEQFF,TGTGCCAGCAGCGCTCAGACTAGCGGGAGGTTCAATGAGCAGTTCTTC
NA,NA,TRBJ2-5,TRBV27,CASRAGETQYF,TGTGCCAGCAGGGCCGGGGAGACCCAGTACTTC
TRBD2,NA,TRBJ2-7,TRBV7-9,CASSLDPGRLSYEQYF,TGTGCCAGCAGCTTAGACCCCGGGAGGCTCTCCTACGAGCAGTACTTC
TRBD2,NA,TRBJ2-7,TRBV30,CAWSVLSGRYEQYF,TGTGCCTGGAGTGTACTTAGCGGGAGGTACGAGCAGTACTTC
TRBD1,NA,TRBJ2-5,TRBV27,CASRKGTGPWAQYF,TGTGCCAGCAGAAAGGGGACAGGGCCTTGGGCCCAGTACTTC
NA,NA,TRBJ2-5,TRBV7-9,CASSLRRGETQYF,TGTGCCAGCAGCTTAAGGAGAGGGGAGACCCAGTACTTC
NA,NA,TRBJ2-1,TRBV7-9,CASSSDYRSYNEQFF,TGTGCCAGCAGCTCGGACTACCGCTCCTACAATGAGCAGTTCTTC
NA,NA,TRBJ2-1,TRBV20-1,CSATDNEQFF,TGCAGTGCGACAGACAATGAGCAGTTCTTC
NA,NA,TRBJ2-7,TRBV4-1,CASSQVLGSSYEQYF,TGCGCCAGCAGCCAAGTTTTAGGGAGCTCCTACGAGCAGTACTTC
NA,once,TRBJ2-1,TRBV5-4,CASSPSERVYNEQFF,TGTGCCAGCAGCCCCTCTGAACGGGTTTACAATGAGCAGTTCTTC
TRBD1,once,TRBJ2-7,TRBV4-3,CASSQDFTGTETYEQYF,TGCGCCAGCAGCCAAGACTTCACCGGGACAGAGACCTACGAGCAGTACTTC